The entry below describes one TCR beta chain. Its binding antigen is unknown. Nothing much larger sits one base from this clone, and base qualities are not available. CDR1 and CDR2, per the germline V gene, are SGHTA and FQGNSA. Here V drops 2 bases and J drops 5 bases, and the junction holds 1 base not matched to any gene. The CDR3, from cysteine to phenylalanine, totals 15 residues. The CDR3 DNA has 45 bases and is translated from base 1. Only healthy Caucasian donors were included. Three pairs of female monozygotic twins, all aged roughly 18 to 30 years, were included in the twin cohort. CD4+ and CD8+ T cell populations were isolated with positive isolation kits from Invitrogen. These data come from a study of identical twins (dated by TCRdb to the mid-2010s). Study-level background: TCR alpha and beta repertoires from monozygotic twins, unrelated adults of various ages and cord blood were deep-sequenced to test whether fetal clonotypes persist. Replicate twin experiments were performed at different times using different library preparation protocols to rule out contamination. Broader findings and caveats from the paper: A weaker excess of twin sharing was found in beta out-of-frame sequences because the signal-to-noise ratio was lowered by fewer shared sequences. Conclusions relied on cross-sectional statistical analysis, since the same donors could not be followed over many years. In monozygotic twins, recombination models systematically underestimated out-of-frame TCR alpha sharing, but the models matched the sharing seen between unrelated individuals. Invariant T cells such as MAIT and iNKT could partly confound zero-insertion analyses, although diverse VJ usage argued against such confounding for most clonotypes. Out-of-frame TCR alpha sequences shared between twins showed an excess of low generation-probability sequences compared with coincidental sharing between unrelated individuals. Fewer insertions were carried by abundant cord blood beta clonotypes; a weaker similar trend was observed in young adult naive repertoires, while no such trend was observed in memory repertoires.

Libraries were prepared through 5' RACE. The data were produced on an Illumina HiSeq 2000. A universal primer binding site was added through template switching, and the final cDNA carried a unique molecular identifier so that TCR cDNA molecules could be counted accurately. Specific primers in the conserved constant-segment region were used to synthesize first-strand cDNA for the TCR alpha and beta chains. To control for contamination, each cDNA library was double barcoded with a SMART-Mk sample barcode plus Illumina barcodes. TruSeq adapter sequences, together with Illumina sample barcodes, were added in two successive PCR steps. The TCR alpha and beta cDNA libraries were sequenced on the Illumina HiSeq platform using custom primers. In the authors' own workflow: Raw reads were processed with MiGEC to extract unique molecular identifiers, and MiXCR was used to determine CDR3 positions. Recombination models were inferred per individual with the repgenHMM and IGoR tools using an EM algorithm. The tcR package in R was used for shared clonotype analysis, with sharing normalized by the product of cloneset sizes. To study raw recombination free of thymic and clonal selection effects, out-of-frame nonproductive sequences were analyzed. TCRdb cleaned the public reads at Q25 with fastp, built clones with MiXCR and kept in-frame beta chains. Under each unique CDR3 protein, matching rows form one entry showing the most common genes and DNA. Clone size and V and J calls follow TCRdb, not the original study. A total of 250,000 to 300,000 distinct CDR3 sequences appear in this sample, roughly 9.8% of them only once. Jointly, the top ten make up 6% to 8.5% of the sample.

The sample also formed part of further work on yellow fever vaccine responses in identical twins. The second study's authors report: The authors reported that the T cell response to vaccination in identical twins appeared partly convergent and partly personalized. The study precisely tracked vaccine-responding T cell clones in identical twins.

This chain joins TRBV7-2 to TRBJ1-6, and 9 bases in between align with TRBD1. Material: CD8+ T cells sorted from blood. The sequence came from a woman aged 18-29 years in good health. Here the CDR3 is given as CASSLRQGDNSPLHF. The bases read TGTGCCAGCAGCTTAAGACAGGGGGATAATTCACCCCTCCACTTT.